A selection of T cell receptor beta chains follows, all from one sample in a study of shared clonotypes between healthy human individuals. Clones were read by immunoSEQ multiplex PCR, and TCRdb kept only the in-frame ones, dropping some. Here the sample spans over a million clones, about 84% being singletons. Sequenced input: memory CD4+ T cells from PBMCs. All receptors come from a man aged 18 to 29 in good health. Some clones in this sample may be carry-over from other donors' samples. The CDR3 runs from the conserved cysteine through the conserved F or W. The order of the fields is V gene, J gene, D gene, clone size, CDR3 protein, CDR3 DNA. D genes are given only for firm matches. Part of the rows lack a size; the others show once, few, many or a class for expanded clones.

TRBV5-1	TRBJ2-5	NA	NA	CASSALQGLLETQYF	TGCGCCAGCAGCGCCTTACAGGGCCTGCTTGAGACCCAGTACTTC
TRBV27	TRBJ2-7	NA	few	CASSLRPGADEQYF	TGTGCCAGCAGTTTAAGACCGGGGGCCGACGAGCAGTACTTC
TRBV28	TRBJ2-7	TRBD2	NA	CASSLTVAGVGHEQYF	TGTGCCAGCAGTTTAACCGTAGCGGGAGTGGGGCACGAGCAGTACTTC
TRBV18	TRBJ2-7	TRBD2	NA	CASSHGTSGLREQYF	TGTGCCAGCTCACACGGGACTAGCGGCCTGAGGGAGCAGTACTTC
TRBV11-3	TRBJ2-1	TRBD2	NA	CASSLEWSSGSYNEQFF	TGTGCCAGCAGCTTGGAGTGGTCTAGCGGGAGCTACAATGAGCAGTTCTTC
TRBV2	TRBJ1-2	NA	NA	CASRTTQVLYGYTF	TGTGCCAGCAGGACAACACAGGTACTCTATGGCTACACCTTC
TRBV27	TRBJ2-3	NA	few	CASSFGDTQYF	TGTGCCAGCAGTTTCGGAGATACGCAGTATTTT
TRBV7-9	TRBJ2-5	TRBD1	NA	CATEHRGRPIQETQYF	TGTGCCACCGAACACAGGGGGCGTCCTATCCAAGAGACCCAGTACTTC
TRBV9	TRBJ2-5	NA	NA	CASSVGLTRGQLADAQETQYF	TGTGCCAGCAGCGTCGGTCTAACGAGGGGTCAACTAGCCGACGCCCAAGAGACCCAGTACTTC
TRBV5-1	TRBJ2-2	NA	NA	CASSPSGSTGELFF	TGCGCCAGCAGCCCCTCGGGGTCCACCGGGGAGCTGTTTTTT
TRBV28	TRBJ2-7	NA	few	CASRLTGAFGHEQYF	TGTGCCAGCAGACTTACCGGGGCTTTCGGCCACGAGCAGTACTTC
TRBV4-3	TRBJ2-6	TRBD1	NA	CASSTRTGGLGGANVLTF	TGCGCCAGCAGCACCCGGACAGGGGGCTTGGGTGGGGCCAACGTCCTGACTTTC
TRBV7-3	TRBJ2-2	NA	NA	CASSSIGSSGELFF	TGTGCCAGCAGCTCAATTGGGTCTTCCGGGGAGCTGTTTTTT
TRBV28	TRBJ1-3	NA	NA	CASTTQRGNTIYF	TGTGCCAGCACCACACAACGGGGAAACACCATATATTTT
TRBV11-2	TRBJ2-3	TRBD1	NA	CASSLWTGLYGTQYF	TGTGCCAGCAGCTTATGGACAGGGTTGTATGGTACGCAGTATTTT
TRBV5-1	TRBJ2-3	TRBD1	NA	CASSLEGQGTDTQYF	TGCGCCAGCAGCTTGGAGGGACAGGGCACAGATACGCAGTATTTT
TRBV5-5	TRBJ2-6	TRBD2	NA	CASSGRGQGSGANVLTF	TGTGCCAGCAGCGGGAGGGGCCAGGGCTCTGGGGCCAACGTCCTGACTTTC
TRBV28	TRBJ2-3	TRBD2	once	CASDGGGGTDTQYF	TGTGCCAGTGACGGGGGGGGTGGCACAGATACGCAGTATTTT
TRBV11-2	TRBJ1-2	NA	NA	CASSLEGAAGYGYTF	TGTGCCAGCAGCTTAGAAGGGGCGGCGGGCTATGGCTACACCTTC
TRBV6-6	TRBJ2-2	TRBD2	few	CASSSAGDKSGELFF	TGTGCCAGCAGTTCGGCGGGAGACAAGTCCGGGGAGCTGTTTTTT
TRBV5-1	TRBJ2-1	NA	NA	CATRPGVDNEQFF	TGCGCCACTAGACCGGGAGTAGACAATGAGCAGTTCTTC
TRBV7-2	TRBJ2-1	TRBD2	NA	CASSLDAGGFYNEQFF	TGTGCCAGCAGCTTAGATGCGGGAGGGTTCTACAATGAGCAGTTCTTC
TRBV5-1	TRBJ2-1	NA	NA	CASSLRGPQSSYNEQFF	TGCGCCAGCAGCCTGAGGGGACCTCAGAGCTCCTACAATGAGCAGTTCTTC
TRBV10-1	TRBJ2-7	TRBD2	NA	CASNSDIRPREQYEQYF	TGCGCCAGCAATTCGGACATCCGCCCGCGGGAGCAGTACGAGCAGTACTTC
TRBV2	TRBJ2-1	TRBD2	NA	CASSPPGGLAAFF	TGTGCCAGCAGTCCCCCCGGGGGACTAGCGGCGTTCTTC
TRBV29-1	TRBJ2-5	NA	NA	CSGTSGDETQYF	TGCAGCGGGACCAGTGGGGATGAGACCCAGTACTTC
TRBV7-3	TRBJ1-1	NA	NA	CASSLDSNTEAFF	TGTGCCAGCAGCTTAGACTCGAACACTGAAGCTTTCTTT
TRBV6-1	TRBJ1-4	NA	NA	CASSEWGKDEKLFF	TGTGCCAGCAGTGAGTGGGGAAAAGATGAAAAACTGTTTTTT
TRBV19	TRBJ1-2	NA	once	CASADGFYGYTF	TGTGCCAGCGCAGACGGGTTCTATGGCTACACCTTC
TRBV28	TRBJ2-3	NA	NA	CASRGHFTDTQYF	TGTGCCAGCAGGGGACACTTCACAGATACGCAGTATTTT
TRBV11-2	TRBJ1-1	NA	NA	CASSRPEGLMNTEAFF	TGTGCCAGCAGCCGTCCGGAGGGGCTCATGAACACTGAAGCTTTCTTT
TRBV29-1	TRBJ2-7	NA	NA	CSVVETGEGEQYF	TGCAGCGTTGTAGAGACAGGGGAGGGCGAGCAGTACTTC
TRBV4-1	TRBJ2-1	NA	NA	CASSQPVASNEQFF	TGCGCCAGCAGCCAGCCCGTTGCTTCCAATGAGCAGTTCTTC
TRBV28	TRBJ1-1	NA	NA	CASSLRGGWSTEAFF	TGTGCCAGCAGTTTACGGGGGGGCTGGAGCACTGAAGCTTTCTTT
TRBV9	TRBJ2-3	NA	NA	CASSEGSTDTQYF	TGTGCCAGCAGCGAGGGGAGCACAGATACGCAGTATTTT
TRBV27	TRBJ2-7	NA	NA	CASSPPDSYEQYF	TGTGCCAGCAGTCCCCCGGACAGCTACGAGCAGTACTTC
TRBV7-3	TRBJ2-1	TRBD2	many	CASSLGLAGNNEQFF	TGTGCCAGCAGCCTGGGACTAGCGGGAAACAATGAGCAGTTCTTC
TRBV28	TRBJ2-7	NA	few	CASSTGSTYEQYF	TGTGCCAGCAGTACAGGTTCCACCTACGAGCAGTACTTC
TRBV28	TRBJ2-7	TRBD2	NA	CASSFAEREFYEQYF	TGTGCCAGCAGTTTTGCGGAGCGGGAGTTCTACGAGCAGTACTTC
TRBV10-3	TRBJ2-7	TRBD2	NA	CAISTSGGTYEQYF	TGTGCCATCAGCACTAGCGGGGGGACCTACGAGCAGTACTTC
TRBV5-6	TRBJ1-3	NA	NA	CASSLSAGYRNTIYF	TGTGCCAGCAGCTTGTCGGCAGGGTATAGAAACACCATATATTTT
TRBV5-6	TRBJ1-2	TRBD1	NA	CASSRQGEEGYTF	TGTGCCAGCAGCCGACAGGGCGAAGAGGGCTACACCTTC
TRBV6-4	TRBJ1-2	NA	NA	CASSEGFNYGYTF	TGTGCCAGCAGTGAGGGCTTCAACTATGGCTACACCTTC
TRBV28	TRBJ2-1	NA	NA	CASSWVLGRQFF	TGTGCCAGCAGTTGGGTGCTAGGGCGGCAGTTCTTC
TRBV11-3	TRBJ2-3	NA	NA	CASSATDTQYF	TGTGCCAGCAGCGCGACCGATACGCAGTATTTT
TRBV18	TRBJ1-1	NA	few	CASSPSIRTEAFF	TGTGCCAGCTCACCCTCAATAAGGACTGAAGCTTTCTTT
TRBV4-1	TRBJ2-7	TRBD1	NA	CASSRDRPLLEQYF	TGCGCCAGCAGTCGGGACAGGCCTCTACTGGAGCAGTACTTC
TRBV7-2	TRBJ1-2	TRBD1	once	CASSHRTGSYGYTF	TGTGCCAGCAGCCACCGGACAGGGTCATATGGCTACACCTTC
TRBV5-1	TRBJ1-4	NA	NA	CASRPTEAEKLFF	TGCGCCAGCAGACCGACGGAGGCGGAAAAACTGTTTTTT
TRBV14	TRBJ2-6	NA	NA	CASSPRGLGANVLTF	TGTGCCAGCAGCCCCAGGGGTCTTGGGGCCAACGTCCTGACTTTC
TRBV19	TRBJ2-3	TRBD2	NA	CASTRGLAGGADTQYF	TGTGCCAGTACTCGGGGACTAGCGGGAGGAGCAGATACGCAGTATTTT
TRBV12-5	TRBJ2-1	NA	once	CASGLVGGTEQFF	TGTGCTAGTGGTTTGGTAGGAGGGACTGAGCAGTTCTTC
TRBV5-1	TRBJ2-5	NA	few	CASSFGGRETQYF	TGCGCCAGCAGCTTCGGTGGGAGAGAGACCCAGTACTTC
TRBV5-1	TRBJ1-4	NA	NA	CASSPGTGNEKLFF	TGCGCCAGCAGCCCGGGGACTGGTAATGAAAAACTGTTTTTT
TRBV5-1	TRBJ1-1	NA	NA	CASSLGLSNTEAFF	TGCGCCAGCAGTTTGGGGCTGTCGAACACTGAAGCTTTCTTT
TRBV15	TRBJ1-4	TRBD1	NA	CATTPRTGGEKLFF	TGTGCCACCACTCCTCGGACAGGCGGTGAAAAACTGTTTTTT
TRBV7-6	TRBJ2-1	NA	NA	CASSSTYEQFF	TGTGCCAGCAGCTCTACCTACGAGCAGTTCTTC
TRBV21-1	TRBJ2-7	NA	few	CASWVRVEQYF	TGTGCCAGCTGGGTTAGGGTCGAGCAGTACTTC
TRBV6-4	TRBJ1-1	NA	NA	CALAGWETEAFF	TGTGCCCTTGCGGGGTGGGAAACTGAAGCTTTCTTT